These T cell receptor beta chains were read from a single sample in a study of T cell responses to AZD1222 COVID-19 vaccine. Sequenced by immunoSEQ multiplex PCR; TCRdb stores in-frame clones only, minus some. Of under 150,000 clones listed, around 88% are singletons. The specimen was peripheral blood, collected on day 0 of AZD1222 vaccination. All receptors come from an adult in good health. Both conserved end residues are part of each CDR3. Each record gives: clone size, D gene, J gene, V gene, CDR3 DNA, CDR3 protein. A D gene is named only where the DNA matches it firmly. Clone sizes are given selectively: once, few, many, or a class where the clone is expanded.

>-|TRBD1|TRBJ1-1|TRBV2
TGTGCCAGCCGAAGGACAGGAGGCGTGAACACTGAAGCTTTCTTT
CASRRTGGVNTEAFF
>-|TRBD1|TRBJ2-1|TRBV18
TGTGCCAGCTCACCGGGACAGGGGACCAATGAGCAGTTCTTC
CASSPGQGTNEQFF
>-|-|TRBJ1-1|TRBV6-5
TGTGCCAGCAGAGGTCGCAGGACGAACACTGAAGCTTTCTTT
CASRGRRTNTEAFF
>-|-|TRBJ2-3|TRBV24-1
TGTGCCACCAGTGACCCGTCAGAAGAGCAGTATTTT
CATSDPSEEQYF
>-|-|TRBJ2-5|TRBV12-3/TRBV12-4
TGTGCCAGTACCCTCGGGGCCGAAGAGACCCAGTACTTC
CASTLGAEETQYF
>-|-|TRBJ2-7|TRBV7-3
TGTGCCAGCAGCTTAATGCCAGGGCTCTACGAGCAGTACTTC
CASSLMPGLYEQYF
>-|TRBD2|TRBJ2-5|TRBV24-1
TGTGCCACCAGTGACCCACTAGCGAACCAAGAGACCCAGTACTTC
CATSDPLANQETQYF
>once|-|TRBJ1-1|TRBV14
TGTGCCAGCAGCCAAGTTTGGTCAGTGAACACTGAAGCTTTCTTT
CASSQVWSVNTEAFF
>-|-|TRBJ1-5|TRBV13
TGTGCCAGCAGCTTCGGGGGCGCGGGGAGTCAGCCCCAGCATTTT
CASSFGGAGSQPQHF
>once|-|TRBJ1-1|TRBV6-5
TGTGCCAGCAGTTACAGAGGGCGCACTGAAGCTTTCTTT
CASSYRGRTEAFF